What follows are 18 T cell receptor beta chains derived from one specimen sequenced in a study of Graves' ophthalmopathy and Graves' hyperthyroidism. RNA transcripts were the template, and TCR beta CDR3 regions were amplified from them. HTBI-primed first-round RT-PCR preceded second-round multiplex PCR. TCRdb passed the multiplex PCR reads through MiXCR, listing each CDR3 protein once. The sample contains over a million distinct CDR3 sequences, about two fifths of which appear only once. The specimen was peripheral blood or thyroid tissue (not recorded which). These receptors were collected from an adult man with Graves' hyperthyroidism.

In this sample, this clonotype turned up once. The chain has TRBV7-8 and TRBJ1-2, with D perhaps matching TRBD1 (5 bases). The V end was cut by 8 bases, the J end by 7 bases, with 23 bases between. Germline CDR1 reads SGHVS; CDR2 reads FQNEAQ. This CDR3 has 15 amino acids. The CDR3 nucleotides are TGTGCCAGCCACCTGTGGGGGTGGGTGATCTCTGGCTACACCTTC. It yields the protein CASHLWGWVISGYTF.

This clonotype was picked up many times. This sequence joins TRBV10-3 and TRBJ2-7; unclear D gene. The V gene's germline CDR1 is ENHRY and CDR2 SYGVKD. Trimming removed 10 bases from V and 7 bases from J, with 14 bases in between. The CDR3 contains 11 residues. This CDR3 reads CASNTDHEQYF. The CDR3 coding sequence is TGTGCCAGCAATACGGATCATGAGCAGTACTTC.

This clonotype has ten or more counts. The chain links TRBV20-1 to TRBJ1-2; D is uncertain. Germline CDR1 DFQATT, CDR2 SNEGSKA (reference sequence). CDR3 size: 9 residues. V lost 7 bases to trimming and J lost 1 base, with 1 base between them. CDR3 in amino acids: CSVNYGYTF. The CDR3 DNA is TGCAGTGTTAACTATGGCTACACCTTC.

In its sample, this clonotype was seen a few times. The chain couples TRBV7-3 to TRBJ2-7; 10 nucleotides match TRBD1. This CDR3 spans 16 amino acids. V was clipped by 2 bases and J by 6 bases; unmatched bases: 10. The germline gives CDR1 SGHTA, CDR2 FQGTGA. This CDR3 reads CASSLPGRQGASEQYF. In DNA, the CDR3 is TGTGCCAGCAGCTTACCCGGGAGACAGGGGGCAAGCGAGCAGTACTTC.

This clonotype was seen only a few times. This sequence joins TRBV27 and TRBJ1-5; D remains unclear. Germline lookup yields CDR1 MNHEY and CDR2 SMNVEV (reference sequence). Trimming removed 4 bases from V and 8 bases from J, with 18 bases in between. CDR3 length: 15 residues. DNA for the CDR3: TGTGCCAGCAGTTCGGCGGGTTACGGGTGGGAGCCCCAGCATTTT. The encoded protein is CASSSAGYGWEPQHF.

This clonotype was seen more than once but under ten times. The chain couples TRBV27 to TRBJ1-6, with unresolved D. The CDR3 spans 15 residues. V lost 2 bases to trimming and J lost 8 bases, with 13 bases between them. Germline V gives CDR1 MNHEY, CDR2 SMNVEV (reference sequence). The CDR3 loop is CASSLVPALDSPLHF. CDR3 sequence (DNA): TGTGCCAGCAGTTTAGTTCCAGCTTTAGATTCACCCCTCCACTTT.

The chain combines TRBV9 with TRBJ1-1; 7 positions match TRBD1. Germline V gene data show CDR1 as SGDLS and CDR2 as YYNGEE. The V and J ends lost 7 bases and 7 bases, in that order; junction bases with no gene match: 7. This CDR3 is built from 12 residues. CDR3 nucleotide sequence: TGTGCCAGCGGGGGGACAGAATTTGAAGCTTTCTTT. Protein: CASGGTEFEAFF.

This clonotype was observed a few times. The junction differs from germline at one of its ends, possibly a read error. This sequence joins TRBV10-2 and TRBJ1-4; D may be TRBD1 (5 bases). Per the germline V gene, CDR1 is WSHSY and CDR2 is SAAADI. This CDR3 region has 13 residues. CDR3 coding DNA: TGTGCTAGAGAGACAGTCGGTCATGAAAAACTGTTTTTT. Amino acid sequence: CARETVGHEKLFF.

In this sample, this clonotype turned up a few times. This chain joins TRBV5-6 and TRBJ2-7; 9 nucleotides agree with TRBD1. The germline V gene encodes CDR1 SGHDT and CDR2 YYEEEE. This CDR3 region has 16 residues. Trimming took 0 bases from V and 2 from J; bases not matched to a gene: 6. Here the CDR3 DNA reads TGTGCCAGCAGCTTGGATGGACAGGGGACTACCTACGAGCAGTACTTC. Amino acids: CASSLDGQGTTYEQYF.

This clonotype was recorded only once. This may be a read error, as it is one base from a much larger clone. This sequence joins TRBV20-1 and TRBJ1-6, with no clear D. Germline CDR1 and CDR2: DFQATT and SNEGSKA (reference sequence). The germline V and J ends were trimmed by 5 bases and 7 bases, with 9 bases remaining between them. This CDR3 has 12 amino acids. The chain's CDR3 is CSAGRSNSPLHF. The CDR3 nucleotides read TGCAGTGCTGGACGCAGCAATTCACCCCTCCACTTT.

The rearrangement joins TRBV7-9 to TRBJ1-2; 8 nucleotides agree with TRBD1. Germline lookup yields CDR1 SEHNR and CDR2 FQNEAQ (reference sequence). Trimming took 4 bases from V and 4 from J; bases not matched to a gene: 5. CDR3 length: 14 residues. CDR3 loop: CASSYPGQVYGYTF. The CDR3 DNA reads as TGTGCCAGCAGCTATCCGGGACAGGTCTATGGCTACACCTTC.

This clonotype was seen ten or more times. V gene TRBV7-9 combines with J gene TRBJ1-5, with unresolved D. V was cut by 5 bases and J by 3 bases, with 14 bases left in between. Germline V lookup: CDR1 SEHNR, CDR2 FQNEAQ (reference sequence). The CDR3 runs to 15 residues. CDR3 residues: CASSPLLGSNQPQHF. The CDR3 nucleotides are TGTGCCAGCAGCCCGCTTCTGGGGTCCAATCAGCCCCAGCATTTT.

This clonotype was seen many times. This chain links TRBV19 with TRBJ2-6; D gene ambiguous. Per the germline V gene, CDR1 is LNHDA and CDR2 is SQIVND (reference sequence). The CDR3 extends over 15 amino acids. Trimming stripped 1 base from V and 0 bases from J, with 4 bases between. CDR3 nucleotide sequence: TGTGCCAGTAGTATAGGGGACTCTGGGGCCAACGTCCTGACTTTC. The encoded protein is CASSIGDSGANVLTF. Supplemented by reference TRBV19 and TRBJ2-6, the full variable domain reads DGGITQSPKYLFRKEGQNVTLSCEQNLNHDAMYWYRQDPGQGLRLIYYSQIVNDFQKGDIAEGYSVSREKKESFPLTVTSAQKNPTAFYLCASSIGDSGANVLTFGAGSRLTVL.

The chain recombines TRBV10-3 with TRBJ1-2; D gene uncertain. The V end was cut by 1 base, the J end by 1 base, with 10 bases between. The CDR3 extends over 15 amino acids. Germline CDR1 reads ENHRY; CDR2 reads SYGVKD. As DNA, the CDR3 is TGTGCCATCAGTGAGTTCGATGTCCTTAACTATGGCTACACCTTC. Its translation: CAISEFDVLNYGYTF.

This clonotype appeared a few times. The chain joins TRBV12-3 or TRBV12-4 to TRBJ2-5; 9 bases align to TRBD1. V shed 6 bases and J 5 bases; nucleotides not matched to a gene: 4. The CDR3 has 13 amino acids. The CDR3 nucleotides read TGTGCCAGCAGACAGGGGGCCTGGGAGACCCAGTACTTC. This gives the protein CASRQGAWETQYF.

This clonotype was seen many times. V is TRBV27 and J is TRBJ1-6; D gene unclear. V was trimmed by 5 bases and J by 10 bases, leaving 12 bases between them. From germline, CDR1 is MNHEY and CDR2 SMNVEV (reference sequence). The length of the CDR3 is 13 residues. CDR3 in amino acids: CASSLNYFSPLHF. The CDR3 nucleotides read TGTGCCAGCAGTCTCAACTATTTCTCACCCCTCCACTTT.

This clonotype has only a few counts. The chain combines TRBV7-9 with TRBJ1-6; D may be TRBD1 (5 bases). V dropped 4 bases and J dropped 8 bases, with 24 bases sitting between them. Per the germline V gene, CDR1 is SEHNR and CDR2 is FQNEAQ (reference sequence). The CDR3 sequence is 18 residues long. CDR3 region: CASSSSEATGQRDSPLHF. Here the CDR3 DNA reads TGTGCCAGCAGCTCTTCGGAGGCCACAGGTCAGCGGGATTCACCCCTCCACTTT.

As to this clonotype: Mismatch with germline at one junction end may stem from a read error. V usage is TRBV7-9 and J usage is TRBJ2-7; D perhaps matches TRBD2 (5 bases). The CDR3 contains 15 residues. In germline, CDR1 is SEHNR, CDR2 FQNEAQ (reference sequence). The CDR3: CAISLASSNQHEQYF. CDR3 nucleotide sequence: TGTGCCATCAGCTTAGCGTCCTCGAACCAACACGAGCAGTACTTC.